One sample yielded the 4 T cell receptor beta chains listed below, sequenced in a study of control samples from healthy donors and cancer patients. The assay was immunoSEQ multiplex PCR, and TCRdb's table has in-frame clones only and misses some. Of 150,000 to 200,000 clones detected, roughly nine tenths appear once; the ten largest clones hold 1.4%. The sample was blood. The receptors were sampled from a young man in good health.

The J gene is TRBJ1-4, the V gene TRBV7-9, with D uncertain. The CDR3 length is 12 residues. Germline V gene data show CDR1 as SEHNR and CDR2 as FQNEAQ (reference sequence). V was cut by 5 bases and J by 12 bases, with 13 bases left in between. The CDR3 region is CASSQPLHELFF. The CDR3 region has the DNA TGTGCCAGCAGCCAACCCCTTCATGAACTGTTTTTT. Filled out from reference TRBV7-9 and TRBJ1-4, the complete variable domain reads DTGVSQNPRHKITKRGQNVTFRCDPISEHNRLYWYRQTLGQGPEFLTYFQNEAQLEKSRLLSDRFSAERPKGSFSTLEIQRTEQGDSAMYLCASSQPLHELFFGSGTQLSVL.

CDR3 region: CASSSTGTKNSPLHF. In DNA form, the CDR3 reads TGTGCCAGCAGCTCTACCGGGACGAAAAATTCACCCCTCCACTTT. This chain connects TRBV2 to TRBJ1-6; TRBD1 might be the D (5 bases). The germline CDR1 and CDR2 sequences are SNHLY and FYNNEI. This CDR3 comprises 15 residues. V was trimmed by 6 bases and J by 7 bases, leaving 16 bases between them.

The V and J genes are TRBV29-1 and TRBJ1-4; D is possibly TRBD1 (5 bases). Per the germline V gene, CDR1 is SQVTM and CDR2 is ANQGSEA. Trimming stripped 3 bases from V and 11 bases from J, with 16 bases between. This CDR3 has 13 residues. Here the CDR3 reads CSVDGGPPPKLFF. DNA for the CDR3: TGCAGCGTTGATGGGGGACCCCCGCCCAAACTGTTTTTT.

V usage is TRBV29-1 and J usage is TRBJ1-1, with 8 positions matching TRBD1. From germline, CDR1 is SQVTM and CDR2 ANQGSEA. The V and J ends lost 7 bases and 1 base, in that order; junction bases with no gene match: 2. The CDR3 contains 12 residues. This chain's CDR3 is CSAGQGNTEAFF. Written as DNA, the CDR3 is TGCAGCGCAGGACAGGGGAACACTGAAGCTTTCTTT.